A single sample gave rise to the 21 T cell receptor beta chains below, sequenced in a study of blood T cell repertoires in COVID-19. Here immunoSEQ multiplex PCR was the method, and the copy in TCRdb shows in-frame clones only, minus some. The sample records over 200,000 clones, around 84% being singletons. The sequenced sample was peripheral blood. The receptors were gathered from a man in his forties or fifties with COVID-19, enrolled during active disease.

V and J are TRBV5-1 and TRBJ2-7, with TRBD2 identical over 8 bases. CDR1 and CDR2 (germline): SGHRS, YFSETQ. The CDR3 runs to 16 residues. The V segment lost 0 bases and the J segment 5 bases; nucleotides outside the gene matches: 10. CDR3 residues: CASSLGPGLGLNEQYF. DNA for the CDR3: TGCGCCAGCAGCTTGGGCCCGGGACTAGGACTGAACGAGCAGTACTTC.

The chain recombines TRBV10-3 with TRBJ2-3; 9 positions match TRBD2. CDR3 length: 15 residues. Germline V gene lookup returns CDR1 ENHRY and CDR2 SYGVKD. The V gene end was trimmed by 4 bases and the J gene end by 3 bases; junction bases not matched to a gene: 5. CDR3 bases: TGTGCCATCAGTGTCCCGGGACTAGCTACAGATACGCAGTATTTT. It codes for CAISVPGLATDTQYF.

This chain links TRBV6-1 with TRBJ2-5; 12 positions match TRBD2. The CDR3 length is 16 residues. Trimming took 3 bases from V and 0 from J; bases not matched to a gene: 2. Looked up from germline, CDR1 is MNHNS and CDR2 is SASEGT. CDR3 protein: CASSDLAGGYQETQYF. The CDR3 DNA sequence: TGTGCCAGCAGTGACCTAGCGGGGGGGTACCAAGAGACCCAGTACTTC.

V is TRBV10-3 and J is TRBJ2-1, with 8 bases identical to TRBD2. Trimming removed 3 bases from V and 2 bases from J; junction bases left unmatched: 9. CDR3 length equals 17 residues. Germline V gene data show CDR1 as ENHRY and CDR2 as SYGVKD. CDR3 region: CAISDQPSGLTYNEQFF. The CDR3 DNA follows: TGTGCCATCAGTGACCAACCTAGCGGGCTTACCTACAATGAGCAGTTCTTC.

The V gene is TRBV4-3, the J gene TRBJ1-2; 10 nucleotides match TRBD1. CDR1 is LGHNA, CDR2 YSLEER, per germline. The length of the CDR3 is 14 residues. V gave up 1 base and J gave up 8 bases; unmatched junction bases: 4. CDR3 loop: CASSQGQGARGYTF. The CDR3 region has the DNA TGCGCCAGCAGCCAAGGACAGGGGGCTCGGGGCTACACCTTC.

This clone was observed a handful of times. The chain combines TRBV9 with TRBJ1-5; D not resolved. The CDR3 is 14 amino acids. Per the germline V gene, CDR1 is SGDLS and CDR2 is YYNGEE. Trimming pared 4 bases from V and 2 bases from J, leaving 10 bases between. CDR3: CASSPYDGNQPQHF. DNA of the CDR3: TGTGCCAGCAGCCCCTATGATGGCAATCAGCCCCAGCATTTT.

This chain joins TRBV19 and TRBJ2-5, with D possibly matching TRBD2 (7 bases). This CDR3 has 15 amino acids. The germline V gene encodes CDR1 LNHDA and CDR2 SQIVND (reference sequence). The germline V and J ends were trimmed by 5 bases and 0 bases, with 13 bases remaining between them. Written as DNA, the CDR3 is TGTGCCAGTAGTCATGGGGGGGCGAACCAAGAGACCCAGTACTTC. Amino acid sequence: CASSHGGANQETQYF.

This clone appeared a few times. The CDR3 DNA follows: TGTGCCAGCTCACCCCGACTCGGGACAGGGGCGGCAACTAATGAAAAACTGTTTTTT. As protein: CASSPRLGTGAATNEKLFF. This rearrangement joins TRBV18 to TRBJ1-4; TRBD1 matches 10 bases. J gave up 0 bases and V 3 bases, and 10 bases lay outside the gene matches. The germline gives CDR1 KGHSH, CDR2 LQKENI. The CDR3 spans 19 residues.

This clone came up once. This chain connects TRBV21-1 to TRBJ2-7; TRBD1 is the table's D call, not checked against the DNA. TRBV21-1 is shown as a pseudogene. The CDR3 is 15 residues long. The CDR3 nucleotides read TGTGCCAACGCGACAGGACCACAGAGCTCCTACGAGCAGTACTTC. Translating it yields CANATGPQSSYEQYF.

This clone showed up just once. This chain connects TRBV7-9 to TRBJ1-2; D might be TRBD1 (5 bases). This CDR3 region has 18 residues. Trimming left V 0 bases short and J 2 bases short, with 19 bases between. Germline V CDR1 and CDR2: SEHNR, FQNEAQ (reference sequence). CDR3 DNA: TGTGCCAGCAGCTTAGCGGGACTCAATCCGGGGAGAAACTATGGCTACACCTTC. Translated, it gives CASSLAGLNPGRNYGYTF.

CDR3 protein: CASSLERGNEQYF. The CDR3 DNA is TGCGCCAGCAGCTTGGAAAGGGGAAACGAGCAGTACTTC. The chain combines TRBV5-1 with TRBJ2-7; D perhaps matches TRBD1 (5 bases). V shed 0 bases and J shed 5 bases, with 9 bases lying between them. CDR3 length: 13 amino acids. CDR1 SGHRS and CDR2 YFSETQ come from the germline V gene.

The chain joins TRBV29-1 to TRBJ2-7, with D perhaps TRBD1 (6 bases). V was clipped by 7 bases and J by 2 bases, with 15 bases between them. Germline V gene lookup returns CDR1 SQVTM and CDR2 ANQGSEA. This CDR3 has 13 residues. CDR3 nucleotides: TGCAGCGCGGCAGGACAGAGCCCCTACGAGCAGTACTTC. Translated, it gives CSAAGQSPYEQYF.

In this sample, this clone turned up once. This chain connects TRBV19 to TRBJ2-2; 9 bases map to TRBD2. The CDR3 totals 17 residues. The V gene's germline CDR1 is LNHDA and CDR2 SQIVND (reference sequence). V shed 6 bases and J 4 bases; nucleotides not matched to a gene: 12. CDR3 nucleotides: TGTGCCAGTAGCGATAGCGGGAGAGCTAGAGCCACCGGGGAGCTGTTTTTT. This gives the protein CASSDSGRARATGELFF.

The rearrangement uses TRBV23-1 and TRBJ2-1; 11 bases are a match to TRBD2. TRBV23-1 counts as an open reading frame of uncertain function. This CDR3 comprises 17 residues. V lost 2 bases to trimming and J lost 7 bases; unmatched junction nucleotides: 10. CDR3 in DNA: TGCGCCAGCAGTCAACAAATCCCGGGACTAGCGGATAATGAGCAGTTCTTC. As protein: CASSQQIPGLADNEQFF.

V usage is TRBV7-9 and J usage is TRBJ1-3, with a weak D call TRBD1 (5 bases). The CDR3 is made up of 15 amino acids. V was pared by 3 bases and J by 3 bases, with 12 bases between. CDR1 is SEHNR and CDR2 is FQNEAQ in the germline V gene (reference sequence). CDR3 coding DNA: TGTGCCAGCAGCTTGGGAGGGGAAAGTGGAAACACCATATATTTT. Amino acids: CASSLGGESGNTIYF.

CDR3 sequence reads: CASSMGGSGAYEQYF. DNA of the CDR3: TGTGCCAGTAGTATGGGAGGTAGCGGCGCCTACGAGCAGTACTTC. The chain links TRBV19 to TRBJ2-7; tentative D call: TRBD2 (6 bases). V was trimmed by 3 bases and J by 2 bases, leaving 14 bases between them. Germline-derived CDR1 and CDR2 are LNHDA and SQIVND (reference sequence). This CDR3 is built from 15 residues. The full variable domain, completed using reference TRBV19 and TRBJ2-7, is DGGITQSPKYLFRKEGQNVTLSCEQNLNHDAMYWYRQDPGQGLRLIYYSQIVNDFQKGDIAEGYSVSREKKESFPLTVTSAQKNPTAFYLCASSMGGSGAYEQYFGPGTRLTVT.

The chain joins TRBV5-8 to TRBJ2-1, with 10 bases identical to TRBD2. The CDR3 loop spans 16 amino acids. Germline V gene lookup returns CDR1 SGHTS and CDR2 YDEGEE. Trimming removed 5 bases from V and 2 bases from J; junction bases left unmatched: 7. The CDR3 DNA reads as TGTGCCAGCAGGAGATCTAGCGGGGGTACCTACAATGAGCAGTTCTTC. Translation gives CASRRSSGGTYNEQFF.

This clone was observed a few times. The CDR3 DNA reads TGTGCCAGCAGCACCGCAGGGAGGACCTACTATGGCTACACCTTC. Amino acid sequence: CASSTAGRTYYGYTF. V gene TRBV11-2 combines with J gene TRBJ1-2, with D possibly matching TRBD1 (5 bases). The CDR3 has 15 amino acids. Germline values: CDR1 SGHAT, CDR2 FQNNGV. V lost 5 bases to trimming and J lost 3 bases, with 16 bases between them.

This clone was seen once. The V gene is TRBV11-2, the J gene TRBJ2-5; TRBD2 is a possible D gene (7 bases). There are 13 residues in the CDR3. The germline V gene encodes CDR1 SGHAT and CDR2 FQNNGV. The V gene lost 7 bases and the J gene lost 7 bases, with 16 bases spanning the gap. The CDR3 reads CASIAGAVGTQYF. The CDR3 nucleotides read TGTGCCAGCATCGCGGGGGCCGTGGGGACCCAGTACTTC.

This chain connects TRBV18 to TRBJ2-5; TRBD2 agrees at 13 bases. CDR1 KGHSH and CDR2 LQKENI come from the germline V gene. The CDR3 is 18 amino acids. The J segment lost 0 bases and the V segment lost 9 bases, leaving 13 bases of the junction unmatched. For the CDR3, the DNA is TGTGCCAGTCTTACTGGACTAGCGGGAGACCTGTACCAAGAGACCCAGTACTTC. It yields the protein CASLTGLAGDLYQETQYF.

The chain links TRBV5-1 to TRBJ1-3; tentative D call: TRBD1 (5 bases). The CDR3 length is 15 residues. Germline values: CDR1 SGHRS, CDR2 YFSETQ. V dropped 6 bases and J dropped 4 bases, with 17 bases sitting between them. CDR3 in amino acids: CASTLTPGGGNTIYF. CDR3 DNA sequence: TGCGCCAGCACCCTTACACCCGGGGGAGGAAACACCATATATTTT.